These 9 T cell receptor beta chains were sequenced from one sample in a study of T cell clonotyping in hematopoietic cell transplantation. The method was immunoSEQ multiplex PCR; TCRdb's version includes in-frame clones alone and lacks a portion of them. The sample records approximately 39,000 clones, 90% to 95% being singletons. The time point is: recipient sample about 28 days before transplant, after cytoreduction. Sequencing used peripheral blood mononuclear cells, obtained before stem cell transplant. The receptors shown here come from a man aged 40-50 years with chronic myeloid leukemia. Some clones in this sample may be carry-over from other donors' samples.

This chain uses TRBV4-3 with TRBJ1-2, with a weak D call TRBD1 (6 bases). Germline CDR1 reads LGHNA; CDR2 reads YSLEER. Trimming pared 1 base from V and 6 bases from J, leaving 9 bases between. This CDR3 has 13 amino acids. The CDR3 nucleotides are TGCGCCAGCAGCCAAGGGAGGGGGGATGGCTACACCTTC. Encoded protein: CASSQGRGDGYTF.

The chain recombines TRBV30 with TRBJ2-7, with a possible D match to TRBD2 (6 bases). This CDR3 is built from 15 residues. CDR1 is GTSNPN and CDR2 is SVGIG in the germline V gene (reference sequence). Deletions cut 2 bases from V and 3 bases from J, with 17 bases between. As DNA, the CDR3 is TGTGCCTGGAGTTCCCCCAGGAGGGGCAACTACGAGCAGTACTTC. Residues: CAWSSPRRGNYEQYF.

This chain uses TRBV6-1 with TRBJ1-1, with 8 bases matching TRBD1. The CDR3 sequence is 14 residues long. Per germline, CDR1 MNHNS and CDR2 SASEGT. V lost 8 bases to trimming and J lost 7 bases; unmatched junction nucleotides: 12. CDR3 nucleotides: TGTGCCAGCGGCGATACAGGGGGGCATGTTGAAGCTTTCTTT. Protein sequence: CASGDTGGHVEAFF.

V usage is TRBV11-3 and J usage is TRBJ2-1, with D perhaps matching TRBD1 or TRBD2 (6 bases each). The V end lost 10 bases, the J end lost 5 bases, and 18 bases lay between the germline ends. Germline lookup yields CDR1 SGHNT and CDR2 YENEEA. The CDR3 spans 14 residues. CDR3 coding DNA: TGTGCCATCTCGACGGGGGCACAGGACAATGAGCAGTTCTTC. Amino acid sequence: CAISTGAQDNEQFF.

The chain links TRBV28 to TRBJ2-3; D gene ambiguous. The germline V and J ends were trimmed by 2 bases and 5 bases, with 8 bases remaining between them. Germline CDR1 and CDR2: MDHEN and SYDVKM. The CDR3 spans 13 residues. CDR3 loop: CASSLSQRDTQYF. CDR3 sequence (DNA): TGTGCCAGCAGTTTAAGCCAGAGAGATACGCAGTATTTT.

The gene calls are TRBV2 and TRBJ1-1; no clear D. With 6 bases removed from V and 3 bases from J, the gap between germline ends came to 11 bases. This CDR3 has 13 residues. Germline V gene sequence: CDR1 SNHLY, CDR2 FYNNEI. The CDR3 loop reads CASRLQIDTEAFF. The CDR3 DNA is TGTGCCAGCAGATTACAGATAGACACTGAAGCTTTCTTT.

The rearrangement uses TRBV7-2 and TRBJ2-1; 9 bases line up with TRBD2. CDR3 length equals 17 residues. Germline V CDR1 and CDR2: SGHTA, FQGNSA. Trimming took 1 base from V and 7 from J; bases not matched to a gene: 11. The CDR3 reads CASSLVKLAGYVNEQFF. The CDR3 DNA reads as TGTGCCAGCAGCTTAGTTAAGCTAGCGGGGTACGTGAATGAGCAGTTCTTC.

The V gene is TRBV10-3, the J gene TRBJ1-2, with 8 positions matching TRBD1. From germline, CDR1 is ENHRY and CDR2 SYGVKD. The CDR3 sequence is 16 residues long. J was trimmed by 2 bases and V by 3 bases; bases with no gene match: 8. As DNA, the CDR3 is TGTGCCATCAGTGACCCAGGGGGCGCGCAAAACTATGGCTACACCTTC. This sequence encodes CAISDPGGAQNYGYTF.

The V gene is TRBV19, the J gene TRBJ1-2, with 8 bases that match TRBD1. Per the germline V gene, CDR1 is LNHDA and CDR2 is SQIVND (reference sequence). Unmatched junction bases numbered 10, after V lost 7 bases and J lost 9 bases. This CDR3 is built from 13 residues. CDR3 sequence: CASTPDREESYTF. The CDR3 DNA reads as TGTGCCAGTACCCCGGACAGGGAAGAGAGCTACACCTTC.